This T cell receptor beta chain was sequenced during a study of T cells in localized non-small cell lung cancer (dated by TCRdb to 2019 to 2021). Some background on the complete study: T cell repertoires of 200 to 250 early-stage NSCLC patients were analyzed, with tumors being compared against uninvolved tumor-adjacent lungs. The cohort was made up of around 220 treatment-naive NSCLC patients whose localized lung tumors had been resected. A mean age of around 66 years was recorded for the NSCLC patients, of whom 129 were male and 107 were female. Study-level results and caveats: Higher T cell density in blood was associated with longer overall survival, whereas higher clonality in adjacent lung was associated with shorter survival. A median of 57 of the top 100 tumor clones were detected in paired uninvolved adjacent lung, and around 30 of these tumor clones were also found among the top 100 clones of the paired uninvolved adjacent lung. Multi-region tumor sequencing was not performed, so intratumor heterogeneity could not be excluded. Because of the exploratory design, TCR variables were selected using unadjusted p-values without false-discovery rate correction. Uninvolved tumor-adjacent lung showed the highest T cell clonality, higher than tumor, which suggests more focused antigenic responses in the uninvolved tumor-adjacent lung.

At diagnosis, tumor, uninvolved tumor-adjacent lung and peripheral blood were collected and then preserved as a mix of FFPE and fresh-frozen material. For TCR repertoire profiling, blood samples were analyzed in the form of peripheral blood mononuclear cells. TCR beta CDR3 regions were sequenced from DNA using the immunoSEQ Assay. The paper's data handling went like this. T cell density was computed as TCR beta template counts normalized to usable DNA estimated by amplifying housekeeping genes. Richness was estimated with the preseqR package, extrapolating to 400,000 templates for PBMC samples and 120,000 templates for tissue samples. Clonality was defined by subtracting Pielou's evenness from one. Differential abundance testing on productive amino-acid clonotypes, with a minimum total count of 5 and an alpha of 0.1, was used to identify tissue-enriched TCRs. The Jaccard Index and the Morisita Overlap Index were used to measure how much the repertoires overlapped between compartments. GLIPH grouped TCR beta CDR3s together with public tetramer-defined viral CDR3s, and a viral motif had to include at least three viral sequences and also show V-gene enrichment. Not all clones reach the TCRdb copy of this immuneACCESS table, which keeps in-frame sequences only. Checked studies attribute under half of the gap to unresolved V genes and leave the rest unexplained. The DNA gave D and trimming, while V, J and clone size come from that table. This sample comprises tens of thousands of clones, about nine tenths of them detected only once. 15% of the sample comes from the top ten.

Note on this clone: There is no known antigen for this receptor. No much larger clone is present one base from it, and per-base qualities are unavailable.

Trimming removed 5 bases from V and 0 bases from J, leaving 4 bases between the germline ends. The CDR3 covers 12 residues, taking in both the cysteine and the phenylalanine. The sequence is cut down to CDR3 DNA, 36 bases in frame from base 1. Via the germline V gene, CDR1 is SNHLY and CDR2 FYNNEI. Specimen: peripheral blood, collected before any cancer treatment. The chain is assembled from TRBV2 and TRBJ1-1; the D gene is unclear. This sequence was found in a man aged 40 to 70 with stage I squamous cell lung carcinoma. In nucleotide form, the sequence is TGTGCCAGCAGTCAGGTGAACACTGAAGCTTTCTTT. Translated, it gives CASSQVNTEAFF.